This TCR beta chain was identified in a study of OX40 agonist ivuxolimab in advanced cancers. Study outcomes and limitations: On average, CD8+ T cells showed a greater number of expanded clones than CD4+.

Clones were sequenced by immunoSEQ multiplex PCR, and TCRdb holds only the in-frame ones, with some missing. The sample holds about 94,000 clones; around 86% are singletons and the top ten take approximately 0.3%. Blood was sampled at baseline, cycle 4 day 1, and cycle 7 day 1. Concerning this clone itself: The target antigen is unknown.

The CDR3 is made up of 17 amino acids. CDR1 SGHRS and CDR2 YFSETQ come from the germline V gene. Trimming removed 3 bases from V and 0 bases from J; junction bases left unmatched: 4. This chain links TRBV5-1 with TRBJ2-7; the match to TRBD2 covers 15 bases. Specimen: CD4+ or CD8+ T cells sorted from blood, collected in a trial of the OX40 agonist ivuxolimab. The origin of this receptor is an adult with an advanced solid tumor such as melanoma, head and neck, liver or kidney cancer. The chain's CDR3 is CASSSGLAGGRSYEQYF. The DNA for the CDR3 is TGCGCCAGCAGCTCGGGACTAGCGGGGGGCCGCTCCTACGAGCAGTACTTC. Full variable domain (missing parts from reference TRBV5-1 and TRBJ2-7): KAGVTQTPRYLIKTRGQQVTLSCSPISGHRSVSWYQQTPGQGLQFLFEYFSETQRNKGNFPGRFSGRQFSNSRSEMNVSTLELGDSALYLCASSSGLAGGRSYEQYFGPGTRLTVT.